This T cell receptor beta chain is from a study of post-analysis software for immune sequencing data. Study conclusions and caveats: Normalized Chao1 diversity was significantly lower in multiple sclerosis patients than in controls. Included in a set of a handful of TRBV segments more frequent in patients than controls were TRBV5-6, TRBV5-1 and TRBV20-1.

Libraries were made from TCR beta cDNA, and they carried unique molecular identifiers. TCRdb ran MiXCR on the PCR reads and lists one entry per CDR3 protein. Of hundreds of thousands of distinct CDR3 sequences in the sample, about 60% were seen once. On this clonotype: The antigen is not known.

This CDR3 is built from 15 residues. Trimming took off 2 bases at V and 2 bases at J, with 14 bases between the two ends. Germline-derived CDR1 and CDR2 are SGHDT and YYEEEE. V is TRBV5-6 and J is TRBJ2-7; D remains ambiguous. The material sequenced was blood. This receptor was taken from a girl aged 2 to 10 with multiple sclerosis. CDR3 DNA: TGTGCCAGCAGCTTTAGGACGGCACTCACCTACGAGCAGTACTTC. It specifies CASSFRTALTYEQYF.